The 20 T cell receptor beta chains below all came from one sample that was sequenced in a study of blood T cell repertoires in COVID-19. TCRdb's table, derived via immunoSEQ multiplex PCR, lists solely in-frame clones and lacks some. The sample holds 200,000 to 300,000 clones, about 86% seen once. The specimen was peripheral blood. These receptors originate from a woman younger than 45 who had recovered from COVID-19.

This chain links TRBV14 with TRBJ1-1; 11 positions agree with TRBD1. The CDR3 consists of 18 residues. CDR1 and CDR2 (germline): SGHDN, FVKESK. With V trimmed by 4 bases and J by 4 bases, 14 bases remained unmatched. DNA for the CDR3: TGTGCCAGCAGCCCCGGACAGGGGGCTAGGCGAAGGGCCACTGAAGCTTTCTTT. Its translation is CASSPGQGARRRATEAFF.

The V gene is TRBV11-3, the J gene TRBJ2-2; 7 bases are shared with TRBD1. Germline CDR1 SGHNT, CDR2 YENEEA. J was trimmed by 5 bases and V by 5 bases; bases with no gene match: 17. The CDR3 extends over 18 amino acids. The CDR3 loop is CASSVDRWSSIGTGELFF. In nucleotides, the CDR3 is TGTGCCAGCAGCGTGGACAGGTGGTCGAGTATAGGAACCGGGGAGCTGTTTTTT.

The chain carries TRBV12-3 or TRBV12-4 and TRBJ2-1; 8 positions match TRBD2. V was pared by 6 bases and J by 13 bases, with 11 bases of the junction left unmatched. This CDR3 is 13 amino acids long. CDR3 region: CASSQSGGRPQFF. As DNA, the CDR3 is TGTGCCAGCAGCCAGAGCGGGGGAAGACCCCAGTTCTTC.

This chain uses TRBV5-6 with TRBJ1-1; tentatively, D is TRBD1 (5 bases). CDR3 length: 16 residues. V was trimmed by 2 bases and J by 4 bases, leaving 18 bases between them. CDR1 SGHDT and CDR2 YYEEEE come from the germline V gene. This chain's CDR3 is CASSFYLTTEPTEAFF. CDR3 DNA: TGTGCCAGCAGCTTTTACCTTACGACAGAACCCACTGAAGCTTTCTTT.

This clone occurred a few times. This chain uses TRBV3-1 (or the pseudogene TRBV3-2) with TRBJ2-5, with 13 bases aligning to TRBD2. The CDR3 is 15 amino acids. Germline-derived CDR1 and CDR2 are LGHDT and YNNKEL (reference sequence). V was clipped by 5 bases and J by 7 bases; unmatched bases: 7. This chain's CDR3 is CASSDGTSGAGTQYF. CDR3 nucleotide sequence: TGTGCCAGCAGCGATGGGACTAGCGGGGCTGGGACCCAGTACTTC.

On this clone: The junction shows a germline mismatch at one end, possibly a read error. The chain joins TRBV7-9 to TRBJ2-1; a weak D match, TRBD2 (7 bases). Per the germline V gene, CDR1 is SEHNR and CDR2 is FQNEAQ (reference sequence). This CDR3 is 20 amino acids long. CDR3 protein: CAGSKIPILTLGGERNEQFF. The CDR3 nucleotides read TGTGCCGGCAGCAAAATACCGATCCTCACTTTAGGGGGGGAGAGGAATGAGCAGTTCTTC.

The CDR3 here is CTREGSGENTDTQYF. In DNA, the CDR3 is TGCACCCGCGAGGGTAGCGGGGAAAATACAGATACGCAGTATTTT. The chain employs TRBV1 and TRBJ2-3; the D call TRBD2 from the table was never checked on the DNA. TRBV1 is a documented pseudogene. The CDR3 contains 15 residues.

The chain recombines TRBV12-3 or TRBV12-4 with TRBJ2-7; D not resolved. Deletions cut 6 bases from V and 2 bases from J, with 11 bases between. The CDR3 has 13 amino acids. CDR3 nucleotides: TGTGCCAGCAGCATAAGTGGCCCCTACGAGCAGTACTTC. This encodes CASSISGPYEQYF.

The chain uses TRBV10-2 and TRBJ2-7, with 7 bases identical to TRBD2. With 5 bases clipped from V and 4 bases from J, the junction kept 8 bases outside the gene matches. The germline V gene has CDR1 WSHSY and CDR2 SAAADI. The CDR3 totals 14 residues. The CDR3 nucleotides read TGCGCCAGCAGTTTGGCGGGGGAGAAGTACGAGCAGTACTTC. Translated, it gives CASSLAGEKYEQYF.

The chain couples TRBV4-1 to TRBJ2-7; D is ambiguous. The germline V and J ends were trimmed by 3 bases and 3 bases, with 9 bases remaining between them. This CDR3 has 13 amino acids. Germline V gene lookup returns CDR1 MGHRA and CDR2 YSYEKL. The chain's CDR3 is CASSQRQLYEQYF. CDR3 DNA: TGCGCCAGCAGCCAGAGACAACTCTACGAGCAGTACTTC.

J is TRBJ1-1 and V is TRBV2; tentative D call: TRBD1 (5 bases). The CDR3 is 13 residues long. V gave up 7 bases and J gave up 1 base, with 10 bases separating them. The germline V gene encodes CDR1 SNHLY and CDR2 FYNNEI. CDR3 loop: CASTRTPNTEAFF. The CDR3 coding sequence is TGTGCCAGCACCCGGACACCGAACACTGAAGCTTTCTTT.

The chain uses TRBV7-3 and TRBJ2-2, with 8 bases that match TRBD2. The CDR3 spans 16 residues. V shed 0 bases and J 4 bases; nucleotides not matched to a gene: 4. Germline CDR1 is SGHTA and CDR2 is FQGTGA. The CDR3 bases are TGTGCCAGCAGCTTAACCAGCGGGGGCGGCACCGGGGAGCTGTTTTTT. Its protein product is CASSLTSGGGTGELFF. The whole variable domain, filled in from reference TRBV7-3 and TRBJ2-2, reads GAGVSQTPSNKVTEKGKYVELRCDPISGHTALYWYRQSLGQGPEFLIYFQGTGAADDSGLPNDRFFAVRPEGSVSTLKIQRTERGDSAVYLCASSLTSGGGTGELFFGEGSRLTVL.

The chain is built from TRBV7-2 and TRBJ2-2; D is perhaps TRBD2 (6 bases). Germline assignment: CDR1 SGHTA and CDR2 FQGNSA. V dropped 0 bases and J dropped 2 bases, with 13 bases sitting between them. The CDR3 covers 17 residues. CDR3 protein: CASSLATLDYNTGELFF. CDR3 nucleotide sequence: TGTGCCAGCAGCTTAGCGACTCTGGACTATAACACCGGGGAGCTGTTTTTT.

In its sample, this clone was seen once. The chain couples TRBV23-1 to TRBJ2-4; 7 bases are a match to TRBD1. TRBV23-1 is an ORF, with its function uncertain. The CDR3 runs to 17 residues. The J segment lost 0 bases and the V segment lost 0 bases, leaving 5 bases of the junction unmatched. For the CDR3, the DNA is TGCGCCAGCAGTCAATCGGGACAGCAACTAGCCAAAAACATTCAGTACTTC. This gives the protein CASSQSGQQLAKNIQYF.

The chain recombines TRBV5-6 with TRBJ2-3, with TRBD2 matching over 11 bases. This CDR3 spans 15 amino acids. Germline lookup yields CDR1 SGHDT and CDR2 YYEEEE. The V and J ends lost 4 bases and 6 bases, in that order; junction bases with no gene match: 7. CDR3 protein: CASSRLAGNMDTQYF. CDR3 coding DNA: TGTGCCAGCAGCCGACTAGCGGGGAACATGGATACGCAGTATTTT.

The V call is TRBV11-3, the J call TRBJ2-2, with D possibly being TRBD1 (6 bases). Germline V gene lookup returns CDR1 SGHNT and CDR2 YENEEA. The CDR3 sequence is 15 residues long. V was trimmed by 5 bases and J by 5 bases, leaving 15 bases between them. The CDR3 is CASSAITGYTGELFF. CDR3 DNA sequence: TGTGCCAGCAGCGCAATAACAGGGTATACCGGGGAGCTGTTTTTT.

This clone appeared a single time. The V and J genes are TRBV5-1 and TRBJ2-7; D might be TRBD2 (7 bases). V lost 1 base and J 4 bases, leaving 12 bases between the germline ends. CDR1 and CDR2 from the germline V gene are SGHRS and YFSETQ. This CDR3 contains 14 residues. CDR3 nucleotides: TGCGCCAGCAGCTTGAAGGGGGGGCCTTACGAGCAGTACTTC. Protein sequence: CASSLKGGPYEQYF.

This chain links TRBV9 with TRBJ1-6, with D uncertain. Deletions cut 0 bases from V and 0 bases from J, with 10 bases between. CDR1 and CDR2 from the germline V gene are SGDLS and YYNGEE. The CDR3 has 17 amino acids. CDR3 sequence (DNA): TGTGCCAGCAGCGTAGAGCGGGAGAGCTCCTATAATTCACCCCTCCACTTT. Its protein is CASSVERESSYNSPLHF.

The rearrangement uses TRBV5-1 and TRBJ1-6; TRBD1 matches at 7 bases. Germline-derived CDR1 and CDR2 are SGHRS and YFSETQ. The CDR3 covers 16 residues. The junction had 14 bases not matched to a gene; V was cut back by 4 bases and J by 10 bases. In DNA, the CDR3 is TGCGCCAGCAGCCGGACCATGGGACAGATGTCCTCACCCCTCCACTTT. It encodes CASSRTMGQMSSPLHF.

This CDR3 reads CATSRKRGETQYF. The DNA for the CDR3 is TGTGCCACCAGCAGAAAACGAGGAGAGACCCAGTACTTC. The chain couples TRBV15 to TRBJ2-5; D is undetermined. The CDR3 runs 13 residues. CDR1 is LNHNV, CDR2 YYDKDF, per germline (reference sequence). V gave up 2 bases and J gave up 4 bases, with 8 bases separating them.